This TCR beta chain was observed in a study of T cells expressing NK-cell markers. TCRdb re-analyzed the 5' RACE reads; it lists each CDR3 protein once, without DNA. This sample contains roughly 280,000 distinct CDR3 sequences. The CDR3 covers 11 residues. The material sequenced was blood T cells: a sorted CD56 or NKG2C T cell subset, CD4+ or CD8+ T cells, or bulk PBMC T cells (not recorded which). The chain is built from TRBV12-3 or TRBV12-4 and TRBJ2-1; TCRdb lists TRBD1, though no DNA is available to test this call. The sequence derives from a man between 18 and 35 years old in good health. The CDR3 here is CASRRGTEQFF.